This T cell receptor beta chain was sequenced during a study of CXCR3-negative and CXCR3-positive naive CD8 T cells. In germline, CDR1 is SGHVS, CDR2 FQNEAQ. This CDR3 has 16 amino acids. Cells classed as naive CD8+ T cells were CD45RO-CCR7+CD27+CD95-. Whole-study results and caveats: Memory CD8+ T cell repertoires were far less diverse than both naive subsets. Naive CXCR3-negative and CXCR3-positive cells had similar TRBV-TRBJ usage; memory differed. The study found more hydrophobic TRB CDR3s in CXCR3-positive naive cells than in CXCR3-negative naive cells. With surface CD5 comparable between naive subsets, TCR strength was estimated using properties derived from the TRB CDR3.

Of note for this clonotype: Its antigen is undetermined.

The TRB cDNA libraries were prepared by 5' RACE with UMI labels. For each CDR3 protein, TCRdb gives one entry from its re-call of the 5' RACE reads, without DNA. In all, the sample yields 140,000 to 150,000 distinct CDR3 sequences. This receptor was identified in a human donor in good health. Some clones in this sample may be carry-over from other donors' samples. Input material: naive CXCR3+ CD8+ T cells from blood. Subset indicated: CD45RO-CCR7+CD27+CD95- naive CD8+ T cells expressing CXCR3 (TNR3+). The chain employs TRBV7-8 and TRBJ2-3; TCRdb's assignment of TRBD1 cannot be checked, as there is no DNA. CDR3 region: CASSFTGDASTDTQYF. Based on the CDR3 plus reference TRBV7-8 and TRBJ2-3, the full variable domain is GAGVSQSPRYKVAKRGQDVALRCDPISGHVSLFWYQQALGQGPEFLTYFQNEAQLDKSGLPSDRFFAERPEGSVSTLKIQRTQQEDSAVYLCASSFTGDASTDTQYFGPGTRLTVL.